These 19 T cell receptor beta chains share one sample of origin, sequenced in a study of T-cell memory formation after mild COVID-19 (dated by TCRdb to about 2021). Library creation used 5' RACE. TCRdb records Illumina NovaSeq 6000 as the sequencer. The public reads were reprocessed in TCRdb via fastp at Q25 and MiXCR, keeping in-frame beta chains. When rows share a CDR3 protein, they turn into one entry using the most common DNA and genes. Counted in this sample were about 270,000 distinct CDR3 sequences; roughly 17% of them appeared once. 23% of the sample goes to the ten largest clones. The sequenced sample was PBMCs or a T cell subset sorted from them (not recorded which). The receptors stem from a man aged 18-30 years who had mild COVID-19 (a few samples of this study predate the infection). The sample titles of this study are shuffled in the database, so cell type and time point are left out; the donor was told from shared clones.

This sequence joins TRBV12-3 or TRBV12-4 and TRBJ2-1; TRBD2 is a possible D gene (7 bases). The CDR3 totals 13 residues. With 5 bases removed from V and 13 bases from J, the gap between germline ends came to 18 bases. The chain's CDR3 is CASSIGGGVFQFF. The DNA for the CDR3 is TGTGCCAGCAGTATAGGGGGGGGCGTGTTTCAGTTCTTC.

The rearrangement joins TRBV4-1 to TRBJ2-7, with 9 bases that match TRBD1. V shed 1 base and J 4 bases; nucleotides not matched to a gene: 5. The CDR3 consists of 15 residues. The germline CDR1 and CDR2 sequences are MGHRA and YSYEKL. CDR3 sequence: CASSQGGGQGYEQYF. CDR3 nucleotides: TGCGCCAGCAGCCAAGGGGGGGGACAGGGATACGAGCAGTACTTC.

The V call is TRBV20-1, the J call TRBJ2-5; TRBD2 matches at 8 bases. V dropped 6 bases and J dropped 5; count of bases not matched to a gene: 11. There are 14 residues in the CDR3. Germline V lookup: CDR1 DFQATT, CDR2 SNEGSKA (reference sequence). The CDR3 coding sequence is TGCAGTGCAACCGTAGCGGGGTGGCGGGAGACCCAGTACTTC. Encoded protein: CSATVAGWRETQYF.

The chain has TRBV9 and TRBJ1-4; 7 nucleotides match TRBD1. V shed 3 bases and J 5 bases; nucleotides not matched to a gene: 4. CDR3 size: 14 residues. Germline CDR1 and CDR2: SGDLS and YYNGEE. For the CDR3, the DNA is TGTGCCAGCAGCGCCAGGGGGGAAAATGAAAAACTGTTTTTT. Its protein product is CASSARGENEKLFF.

The chain employs TRBV6-5 and TRBJ1-5; 8 bases map to TRBD1. CDR3 length equals 13 residues. Germline lookup yields CDR1 MNHEY and CDR2 SVGAGI. Germline trimming cut 6 bases from V and 5 bases from J; bases unmatched to any gene: 3. In nucleotides, the CDR3 is TGTGCCAGCAGAAAGACAGGGGATCAGCCCCAGCATTTT. It yields the protein CASRKTGDQPQHF.

The table lists this clonotype with a few counts. In DNA, the CDR3 is TGTGCCATCAGTGAGTCGGGACCGACGGCGGAGCAGTTCTTC. It is translated as CAISESGPTAEQFF. V usage is TRBV10-3 and J usage is TRBJ2-1; either TRBD1 or TRBD2 may supply D (5 bases each). V was pared by 0 bases and J by 10 bases, with 13 bases between. CDR1 ENHRY and CDR2 SYGVKD come from the germline V gene. The CDR3 consists of 14 residues.

The chain couples TRBV20-1 to TRBJ2-5; maybe TRBD2 (6 bases). The V and J ends lost 3 bases and 1 base respectively, with 15 bases between them. The germline CDR1 and CDR2 sequences are DFQATT and SNEGSKA (reference sequence). The CDR3 runs to 15 residues. CDR3 protein: CSASPLIAAQETQYF. CDR3 DNA: TGCAGTGCTAGTCCCCTGATAGCGGCCCAAGAGACCCAGTACTTC.

This clonotype was counted at least ten times. This rearrangement joins TRBV28 to TRBJ2-1, with D unresolved. Per germline, CDR1 MDHEN and CDR2 SYDVKM. The CDR3 is 16 residues long. V gave up 2 bases and J gave up 1 base, with 12 bases separating them. The CDR3 DNA reads TGTGCCAGCAGTTTACAGTACCAGGCGTCCTACAATGAGCAGTTCTTC. Translating it yields CASSLQYQASYNEQFF.

This clonotype was observed at least ten times. V is TRBV2 and J is TRBJ2-1; D is uncertain. The CDR3 is made up of 13 amino acids. CDR1 and CDR2 (germline): SNHLY, FYNNEI. V was trimmed by 3 bases and J by 3 bases, leaving 6 bases between them. The CDR3: CASSDQVYNEQFF. The DNA of the CDR3 is TGTGCCAGCAGTGACCAGGTCTACAATGAGCAGTTCTTC.

There are many counts of this clonotype. The chain recombines TRBV4-1 with TRBJ1-2; D is undetermined. The germline V and J ends were trimmed by 1 base and 5 bases, with 11 bases remaining between them. The germline CDR1 and CDR2 sequences are MGHRA and YSYEKL. CDR3 size: 14 residues. CDR3 DNA: TGCGCCAGCAGCCAAGTAAGGACGGGTTATGGCTACACCTTC. Translation: CASSQVRTGYGYTF.

For the CDR3, the DNA is TGCGCCAGCAGCCTAATGGACAGGACTGGGGAGCAGTACGTC. As protein: CASSLMDRTGEQYV. The chain links TRBV4-1 to TRBJ2-7; 7 bases line up with TRBD1. Germline V gene data show CDR1 as MGHRA and CDR2 as YSYEKL. This CDR3 is 14 amino acids long. Unmatched junction bases numbered 10, after V lost 4 bases and J lost 7 bases.

This chain connects TRBV9 to TRBJ1-6, with a weak D call TRBD1 (5 bases). In germline, CDR1 is SGDLS, CDR2 YYNGEE. CDR3 size: 15 residues. V lost 3 bases and J 10 bases, leaving 17 bases between the germline ends. CDR3: CASSAPGGVVSPLHF. CDR3 DNA sequence: TGTGCCAGCAGCGCCCCCGGGGGGGTAGTGTCACCCCTCCACTTT.

The CDR3 is CASSLDPGGNEKLFF. CDR3 nucleotides: TGCGCCAGCAGCTTGGACCCAGGTGGGAATGAAAAACTGTTTTTT. The V call is TRBV5-1, the J call TRBJ1-4, with D unclear. The CDR3 has 15 residues. The V end was cut by 0 bases, the J end by 5 bases, with 11 bases between. Germline CDR1 is SGHRS and CDR2 is YFSETQ.

This clonotype was counted many times. The V call is TRBV20-1, the J call TRBJ2-7, with D possibly matching TRBD1 (6 bases). Germline assignment: CDR1 DFQATT and CDR2 SNEGSKA (reference sequence). The CDR3 consists of 15 residues. Trimming pared 6 bases from V and 4 bases from J, leaving 22 bases between. CDR3 region: CSALLPGRTDYEQYF. CDR3 DNA sequence: TGCAGTGCACTCCTCCCGGGCAGGACAGATTACGAGCAGTACTTC.

This clonotype was recorded at least ten times. The rearrangement links TRBV20-1 to TRBJ2-5; TRBD2 aligns across 10 bases. Unmatched junction bases numbered 3, after V lost 1 base and J lost 1 base. The CDR3 runs to 15 residues. In germline, CDR1 is DFQATT, CDR2 SNEGSKA (reference sequence). The CDR3 is CSARASGGVQETQYF. CDR3 DNA sequence: TGCAGTGCTAGAGCTAGCGGGGGTGTCCAAGAGACCCAGTACTTC.

This clonotype showed up just a few times. The chain uses TRBV20-1 and TRBJ2-1; 7 nucleotides align to TRBD2. CDR3 size: 15 residues. V trimming: 0 bases; J trimming: 8 bases; junction bases outside the gene matches: 10. The germline CDR1 and CDR2 sequences are DFQATT and SNEGSKA (reference sequence). This chain's CDR3 is CSARDPSGVRDEQFF. CDR3 DNA: TGCAGTGCTAGAGATCCGAGCGGGGTACGGGATGAGCAGTTCTTC.

This clonotype was seen only a few times. The chain combines TRBV28 with TRBJ1-1, with 9 bases fitting TRBD1. The J segment lost 5 bases and the V segment lost 6 bases, leaving 10 bases of the junction unmatched. Germline CDR1 is MDHEN and CDR2 is SYDVKM. This CDR3 contains 15 residues. This CDR3 reads CASSPGGTGRTEAFF. In DNA form, the CDR3 reads TGTGCCAGCAGCCCCGGGGGGACAGGGAGGACTGAAGCTTTCTTT. The variable domain in full, with the rest retrieved from reference TRBV28 and TRBJ1-1, is DVKVTQSSRYLVKRTGEKVFLECVQDMDHENMFWYRQDPGLGLRLIYFSYDVKMKEKGDIPEGYSVSREKKERFSLILESASTNQTSMYLCASSPGGTGRTEAFFGQGTRLTVV.

This clonotype was counted between two and nine times. The V and J genes are TRBV4-3 and TRBJ2-5; 9 bases are a match to TRBD1. The junction had 6 bases not matched to a gene; V was cut back by 6 bases and J by 7 bases. This CDR3 is 13 amino acids long. Germline V CDR1 and CDR2: LGHNA, YSLEER. The CDR3 protein is CASRRGQGGTQYF. DNA of the CDR3: TGCGCCAGCAGGCGGGGACAGGGAGGGACCCAGTACTTC.

This clonotype was seen repeatedly, ten times or more. Written as DNA, the CDR3 is TGCAGCGTTGCCACAGCTAACACCGGGGAGCTGTTTTTT. This encodes CSVATANTGELFF. The gene calls are TRBV29-1 and TRBJ2-2; no definite D call. The CDR3 has 13 residues. The germline gives CDR1 SQVTM, CDR2 ANQGSEA. The ends were cut back, 4 bases at V and 2 bases at J, with 8 bases in the middle.